The 23 T cell receptor beta chains given below trace back to one sample, sequenced in a study of blood T cells in healthy people across ages. A sample-barcoded 5' primer and a J-beta primer mix were used in a second PCR of roughly 6 to 11 cycles. One entry per CDR3 protein, called by TCRdb with MiXCR from the 5' RACE reads. The sample lists 780,000 or so distinct CDR3 sequences; roughly 50% were seen once. The sequenced sample was blood. The source of these receptors is a man in his forties in good health.

This clonotype was seen a handful of times. The chain links TRBV29-1 to TRBJ2-3; D is ambiguous. Germline assignment: CDR1 SQVTM and CDR2 ANQGSEA. The CDR3 is 14 amino acids. Trimming removed 3 bases at V and 2 bases at J, with 12 bases between. DNA of the CDR3: TGCAGCGTTGATCCTCCCGTCACCACAGATACGCAGTATTTT. Translating it yields CSVDPPVTTDTQYF.

The chain combines TRBV27 with TRBJ2-1; 10 positions agree with TRBD1. V was clipped by 1 base and J by 7 bases; unmatched bases: 4. CDR1 MNHEY and CDR2 SMNVEV come from the germline V gene (reference sequence). The CDR3 runs 15 residues. The CDR3 sequence is CASSLWTGGGNEQFF. The CDR3 DNA follows: TGTGCCAGCAGTTTATGGACAGGGGGGGGGAATGAGCAGTTCTTC.

This clonotype has a handful of counts. This rearrangement joins TRBV20-1 to TRBJ1-4, with a possible D match to TRBD1 (6 bases). This CDR3 is built from 16 residues. V lost 0 bases and J 11 bases, leaving 22 bases between the germline ends. Germline CDR1 reads DFQATT; CDR2 reads SNEGSKA (reference sequence). This CDR3 is CSARDIRQVDALKLFF. Written as DNA, the CDR3 is TGCAGTGCTAGAGATATAAGACAGGTGGACGCGTTGAAACTGTTTTTT.

This clonotype was recorded only once. This chain uses TRBV6-5 with TRBJ2-7; D may match TRBD1 or TRBD2 (5 bases each). Germline lookup yields CDR1 MNHEY and CDR2 SVGAGI. Trimming pared 0 bases from V and 0 bases from J, leaving 9 bases between. The CDR3 runs to 15 residues. The CDR3 DNA reads as TGTGCCAGCAGTTACTCCTTGGGGGTCTCCTACGAGCAGTACTTC. The encoded protein is CASSYSLGVSYEQYF.

V is TRBV20-1 and J is TRBJ2-1; D is undetermined. Germline V CDR1 and CDR2: DFQATT, SNEGSKA (reference sequence). The CDR3 contains 14 residues. Trimming removed 5 bases from V and 3 bases from J, with 14 bases in between. The chain's CDR3 is CSAPPGWGYNEQFF. The DNA of the CDR3 is TGCAGTGCTCCCCCGGGTTGGGGCTACAATGAGCAGTTCTTC.

The V gene is TRBV7-2, the J gene TRBJ1-6; 9 bases are shared with TRBD1. In germline, CDR1 is SGHTA, CDR2 FQGNSA. Trimming removed 6 bases from V and 7 bases from J; junction bases left unmatched: 1. The CDR3 covers 13 residues. The CDR3 sequence is CASRGQGNSPLHF. In nucleotides, the CDR3 is TGTGCCAGCAGGGGACAGGGCAATTCACCCCTCCACTTT.

CDR3 coding DNA: TGCAGCGTGGACGGGGACTTCTACAATGAGCAGTACTTC. Translated, it gives CSVDGDFYNEQYF. The chain has TRBV29-1 and TRBJ2-1; D is perhaps TRBD2 (6 bases). The J call may be wrong; the DNA end is better matched by TRBJ2-7. The CDR3 contains 13 residues. CDR1 and CDR2 from the germline V gene are SQVTM and ANQGSEA.

The gene calls are TRBV5-6 and TRBJ2-7; D ambiguous. The V gene lost 0 bases and the J gene lost 0 bases, with 10 bases spanning the gap. The CDR3 is 15 residues long. Germline V gene lookup returns CDR1 SGHDT and CDR2 YYEEEE. The CDR3 DNA follows: TGTGCCAGCAGCTTGGGGCTGACATACTCCTACGAGCAGTACTTC. Its translation: CASSLGLTYSYEQYF.

This clonotype came up a few times. The chain uses TRBV5-1 and TRBJ2-4, with 8 bases matching TRBD2. The DNA matches TRBJ2-7 better at its end, which makes the J call doubtful. The V gene's germline CDR1 is SGHRS and CDR2 YFSETQ. CDR3 length: 16 residues. CDR3 loop: CASSASGGTKSYEQYF. The CDR3 DNA reads TGCGCCAGCAGCGCAAGCGGGGGAACTAAATCCTACGAGCAGTACTTC.

The chain combines TRBV29-1 with TRBJ2-5, with 8 bases aligning to TRBD1. Trimming cost V 6 bases and J 2 bases; bases outside gene matches: 2. The CDR3 length is 12 residues. Germline V gene data show CDR1 as SQVTM and CDR2 as ANQGSEA. CDR3 in amino acids: CSVRQGQETQYF. DNA for the CDR3: TGCAGCGTCCGACAGGGGCAAGAGACCCAGTACTTC.

The chain combines TRBV12-3 or TRBV12-4 with TRBJ1-6; TRBD1 is a possible D gene (6 bases). V was clipped by 6 bases and J by 7 bases, with 10 bases between them. The CDR3 runs 13 residues. In DNA form, the CDR3 reads TGTGCCAGCAGGGGACACTTGAATTCACCCCTCCACTTT. Residues: CASRGHLNSPLHF.

This clonotype was observed many times. The rearrangement links TRBV29-1 to TRBJ2-1, with TRBD1 identical over 7 bases. The germline V gene encodes CDR1 SQVTM and CDR2 ANQGSEA. The CDR3 sequence is 16 residues long. Trimming took 7 bases from V and 9 from J; bases not matched to a gene: 21. The CDR3 DNA reads TGCAGCGCCCCTTGTCCGGGACAGCCAGCCGAGAGTGAGCAGTTCTTC. It yields the protein CSAPCPGQPAESEQFF.

This chain joins TRBV2 and TRBJ2-5; the D is unclear. The CDR3 loop spans 11 amino acids. Germline loops: CDR1 SNHLY, CDR2 FYNNEI. Trimming pared 2 bases from V and 7 bases from J, leaving 5 bases between. CDR3 loop: CASSESATQYF. DNA of the CDR3: TGTGCCAGCAGTGAATCGGCGACCCAGTACTTC.

The table lists this clonotype with a count of one. This rearrangement joins TRBV12-3 or TRBV12-4 to TRBJ2-2; D gene uncertain. V was shortened by 0 bases and J by 1 base, with 6 bases between the two germline ends. The CDR3 has 15 amino acids. The CDR3 DNA follows: TGTGCCAGCAGTTTAGCGCCGGGGAACACCGGGGAGCTGTTTTTT. Translating gives CASSLAPGNTGELFF.

This clonotype came up a few times. The V call is TRBV29-1, the J call TRBJ2-5; 7 nucleotides align to TRBD2. CDR1 is SQVTM, CDR2 ANQGSEA, per germline. The CDR3 contains 13 residues. J gave up 4 bases and V 8 bases, and 10 bases lay outside the gene matches. The CDR3 reads CSTLGSGGETQYF. DNA of the CDR3: TGCAGCACCCTGGGCTCGGGGGGAGAGACCCAGTACTTC.

This chain connects TRBV12-3 or TRBV12-4 to TRBJ2-4; D gene uncertain. CDR3 size: 15 residues. The V and J ends lost 0 bases and 5 bases respectively, with 11 bases between them. As DNA, the CDR3 is TGTGCCAGCAGTTTAGCATCGGGTCCCGAAAACATTCAGTACTTC. As protein: CASSLASGPENIQYF.

This clonotype showed up just a few times. The V gene is TRBV20-1, the J gene TRBJ2-5, with D possibly TRBD1 on 5 matching bases. Germline V gene sequence: CDR1 DFQATT, CDR2 SNEGSKA (reference sequence). This CDR3 has 12 residues. Trimming took 3 bases from V and 0 from J, leaving 5 bases between them. CDR3 region: CSARDNQETQYF. CDR3 nucleotides: TGCAGTGCTAGGGACAACCAAGAGACCCAGTACTTC.

The sample holds one count of this clonotype. The genes are TRBV20-1 and TRBJ2-1; no firm D call. The germline gives CDR1 DFQATT, CDR2 SNEGSKA (reference sequence). V gave up 0 bases and J gave up 9 bases, with 21 bases separating them. This CDR3 spans 16 amino acids. The CDR3 nucleotides read TGCAGTGCTAGAGATCAGGCCTTGAGTATTGGCGCTGAGCAGTTCTTC. It specifies CSARDQALSIGAEQFF.

V gene TRBV13 combines with J gene TRBJ2-1, with 7 bases lining up with TRBD2. J gave up 6 bases and V 5 bases, and 13 bases lay outside the gene matches. The CDR3 covers 16 residues. CDR1 is PRHDT and CDR2 is FYEKMQ in the germline V gene (reference sequence). The CDR3 is CASSHVVGGRGNEQFF. As DNA, the CDR3 is TGTGCCAGCAGCCATGTGGTCGGGGGGAGAGGCAATGAGCAGTTCTTC.

The rearrangement links TRBV27 to TRBJ1-2; D is uncertain. CDR3 length: 16 amino acids. V lost 6 bases and J lost 0, with 17 bases in between. The germline V gene has CDR1 MNHEY and CDR2 SMNVEV (reference sequence). CDR3 amino acids: CASRTTSVGANYGYTF. The CDR3 region has the DNA TGTGCCAGCAGGACAACGTCGGTAGGAGCTAACTATGGCTACACCTTC.

The J gene is TRBJ2-4, the V gene TRBV20-1; D is perhaps TRBD2 (7 bases). V lost 0 bases and J 13 bases, leaving 13 bases between the germline ends. Germline lookup yields CDR1 DFQATT and CDR2 SNEGSKA (reference sequence). The CDR3 totals 12 residues. CDR3 bases: TGCAGTGCTAGAGAGGGGGGGCGGGAGCAGTACTTC. Protein product: CSAREGGREQYF.

The chain combines TRBV7-2 with TRBJ2-7, with 7 bases lining up with TRBD1. The length of the CDR3 is 14 residues. The V gene's germline CDR1 is SGHTA and CDR2 FQGNSA. After removal of 5 bases from V and 6 bases from J, the junction contained 10 bases not matched to a gene. The chain's CDR3 is CASSQRQGTSEQYF. CDR3 bases: TGTGCCAGCAGCCAGCGACAGGGCACCTCCGAGCAGTACTTC.

The chain links TRBV5-5 to TRBJ1-1, with D possibly matching TRBD1 (5 bases). This CDR3 is 14 amino acids long. V lost 0 bases, J lost 5 bases, and 11 bases lay in between. CDR1 SGHKS and CDR2 YYEKEE come from the germline V gene (reference sequence). The CDR3 DNA reads as TGTGCCAGCAGCTTGGTCCAGGGCACAACTGAAGCTTTCTTT. Translation gives CASSLVQGTTEAFF.